This passage covers 22 T cell receptor beta chains from one sample sequenced in a study of cytomegalovirus exposure and HLA in healthy donors. The PCR used 60 Vbeta and 13 Jbeta primers. This table comes from immunoSEQ multiplex PCR, and its TCRdb copy is limited to in-frame clones, with some not included. The table has approximately 150,000 clones, around 86% seen once. Sequencing was done on a sample of PBMCs. These receptors all stem from a woman in her twenties or thirties in good health and CMV-seronegative.

This clone occurred once. The genes are TRBV5-1 and TRBJ2-1; tentatively, D is TRBD2 (6 bases). The CDR3 length is 14 residues. The germline gives CDR1 SGHRS, CDR2 YFSETQ. The V and J ends lost 2 bases and 6 bases respectively, with 12 bases between them. CDR3 in amino acids: CASSFGRGLNEQFF. In DNA form, the CDR3 reads TGCGCCAGCAGCTTCGGGCGGGGACTCAATGAGCAGTTCTTC. Full variable domain (rest looked up from reference TRBV5-1 and TRBJ2-1): KAGVTQTPRYLIKTRGQQVTLSCSPISGHRSVSWYQQTPGQGLQFLFEYFSETQRNKGNFPGRFSGRQFSNSRSEMNVSTLELGDSALYLCASSFGRGLNEQFFGPGTRLTVL.

The chain recombines TRBV7-9 with TRBJ2-2; 13 positions match TRBD2. The CDR3 runs 16 residues. J gave up 7 bases and V 6 bases, and 8 bases lay outside the gene matches. Looked up from germline, CDR1 is SEHNR and CDR2 is FQNEAQ (reference sequence). The CDR3 loop reads CASSLLAGGPGGELFF. The DNA of the CDR3 is TGTGCCAGCAGTTTACTAGCGGGAGGGCCTGGCGGGGAGCTGTTTTTT. The entire variable domain, with the rest obtained from reference TRBV7-9 and TRBJ2-2, is as follows: DTGVSQNPRHKITKRGQNVTFRCDPISEHNRLYWYRQTLGQGPEFLTYFQNEAQLEKSRLLSDRFSAERPKGSFSTLEIQRTEQGDSAMYLCASSLLAGGPGGELFFGEGSRLTVL.

V is TRBV7-8 and J is TRBJ1-4; D possibly corresponds to TRBD1 (6 bases). CDR1 and CDR2 from the germline V gene are SGHVS and FQNEAQ. The V and J ends lost 5 bases and 3 bases respectively, with 13 bases between them. The CDR3 loop spans 15 amino acids. The CDR3 bases are TGTGCCAGCAGCCTAGGGGGGGGTTCTAATGAAAAACTGTTTTTT. This encodes CASSLGGGSNEKLFF.

The CDR3 is CASSLDSVKNNEQFF. In DNA form, the CDR3 reads TGTGCCAGTAGTCTTGACAGCGTTAAAAACAATGAGCAGTTCTTC. This chain links TRBV19 with TRBJ2-1; possible D gene TRBD1, 5 bases. The germline CDR1 and CDR2 sequences are LNHDA and SQIVND (reference sequence). The CDR3 totals 15 residues. The germline V and J ends were trimmed by 5 bases and 5 bases, with 16 bases remaining between them. Using reference TRBV19 and TRBJ2-1 for the parts outside the CDR3, the full variable domain is DGGITQSPKYLFRKEGQNVTLSCEQNLNHDAMYWYRQDPGQGLRLIYYSQIVNDFQKGDIAEGYSVSREKKESFPLTVTSAQKNPTAFYLCASSLDSVKNNEQFFGPGTRLTVL.

The chain couples TRBV7-9 to TRBJ1-1; D unresolved. The CDR3 has 14 amino acids. The ends were cut back, 5 bases at V and 1 base at J, with 11 bases in the middle. Per the germline V gene, CDR1 is SEHNR and CDR2 is FQNEAQ (reference sequence). CDR3 nucleotides: TGTGCCAGCAGCCCCAGGCCGTGGAACACTGAAGCTTTCTTT. Translating gives CASSPRPWNTEAFF. Complete variable domain (other parts from reference TRBV7-9 and TRBJ1-1): DTGVSQNPRHKITKRGQNVTFRCDPISEHNRLYWYRQTLGQGPEFLTYFQNEAQLEKSRLLSDRFSAERPKGSFSTLEIQRTEQGDSAMYLCASSPRPWNTEAFFGQGTRLTVV.

The V call is TRBV6-5, the J call TRBJ1-6, with TRBD1 matching 7 bases. The CDR3 length is 14 residues. V lost 5 bases and J lost 8; bases outside the gene matches: 6. CDR1 is MNHEY and CDR2 is SVGAGI in the germline V gene. The CDR3 loop reads CASSVDRADSPLHF. As DNA, the CDR3 is TGTGCCAGCAGTGTAGACAGGGCAGATTCACCCCTCCACTTT.

This chain links TRBV30 with TRBJ2-3; 13 bases match TRBD2. J gave up 7 bases and V 3 bases, and 7 bases lay outside the gene matches. This CDR3 is built from 15 residues. Germline CDR1 and CDR2: GTSNPN and SVGIG (reference sequence). The chain's CDR3 is CAWRAGLAGANTQYF. The CDR3 coding sequence is TGTGCCTGGAGGGCCGGACTAGCGGGGGCAAATACGCAGTATTTT.

This clone occurred once. The CDR3 region is CASSSWTVIQETQYF. The CDR3, as DNA: TGTGCCAGCAGCTCGTGGACAGTGATCCAAGAGACCCAGTACTTC. The chain uses TRBV5-4 and TRBJ2-5; possibly TRBD1 for D (6 bases). The V end was cut by 3 bases, the J end by 1 base, with 13 bases between. The CDR3 loop spans 15 amino acids. Germline V gene data show CDR1 as SGHNT and CDR2 as YYREEE (reference sequence).

The chain is built from TRBV30 and TRBJ1-4, with a tentative D call TRBD1 (5 bases). This CDR3 is 13 amino acids long. Germline values: CDR1 GTSNPN, CDR2 SVGIG (reference sequence). Trimming left V 0 bases short and J 7 bases short, with 9 bases between. The CDR3 protein is CAWSVRGIEKLFF. The CDR3 coding sequence is TGTGCCTGGAGTGTAAGGGGAATTGAAAAACTGTTTTTT.

The V and J genes are TRBV5-4 and TRBJ2-2; 11 positions agree with TRBD2. The CDR3 is 18 amino acids. The germline V gene encodes CDR1 SGHNT and CDR2 YYREEE (reference sequence). The J segment lost 3 bases and the V segment lost 4 bases, leaving 11 bases of the junction unmatched. The CDR3: CASSPIPRLAGHTGELFF. CDR3 nucleotides: TGTGCCAGCAGCCCCATCCCGAGACTAGCGGGACACACCGGGGAGCTGTTTTTT.

The V gene is TRBV9, the J gene TRBJ2-5, with D possibly being TRBD2 (6 bases). The J call is doubtful: the DNA matches TRBJ2-7 better. There are 17 residues in the CDR3. Germline V gene data show CDR1 as SGDLS and CDR2 as YYNGEE. CDR3 in DNA: TGTGCCAGCAGCGTAACTGGAGGGGCCCCGGGCTCCTACGAGCAGTACTTC. This gives the protein CASSVTGGAPGSYEQYF.

V gene TRBV7-3 combines with J gene TRBJ2-6, with 8 nucleotides matching TRBD1. The CDR3 spans 17 residues. The germline gives CDR1 SGHTA, CDR2 FQGTGA. Trimming cost V 2 bases and J 0 bases; bases outside gene matches: 3. CDR3: CASSLYGQGSGANVLTF. CDR3 nucleotides: TGTGCCAGCAGCTTATATGGACAGGGCTCTGGGGCCAACGTCCTGACTTTC.

A word on this clone: An end of the junction differs from the germline gene, which may be a read error. The chain joins TRBV7-9 to TRBJ2-7, with TRBD1 as a possible D gene (6 bases). From germline, CDR1 is SEHNR and CDR2 FQNEAQ (reference sequence). This CDR3 is built from 13 residues. This CDR3 is CSSSWTVDYEQYF. In nucleotides, the CDR3 is TGTTCCAGCAGCTGGACAGTGGACTACGAGCAGTACTTC.

The rearrangement uses TRBV7-9 and TRBJ2-7; D is undetermined. This CDR3 contains 12 residues. V dropped 1 base and J dropped 6 bases, with 7 bases sitting between them. CDR1 is SEHNR, CDR2 FQNEAQ, per germline (reference sequence). CDR3: CASSLVEVEQYF. The CDR3, as DNA: TGTGCCAGCAGCTTAGTCGAGGTCGAGCAGTACTTC.

This chain joins TRBV11-2 and TRBJ2-3; perhaps TRBD2 as D (6 bases). This CDR3 is built from 16 residues. Trimming left V 3 bases short and J 6 bases short, with 19 bases between. Germline CDR1 SGHAT, CDR2 FQNNGV. The CDR3 loop is CASSFNSGGEWDTQYF. DNA of the CDR3: TGTGCCAGCAGCTTCAACTCCGGGGGTGAGTGGGATACGCAGTATTTT.

The CDR3: CASSREYEQYF. The CDR3 DNA is TGTGCCAGCAGTAGGGAGTACGAGCAGTACTTC. This chain uses TRBV7-9 with TRBJ2-7, with D possibly TRBD2 on 5 matching bases. The CDR3 has 11 amino acids. V was clipped by 6 bases and J by 4 bases, with 7 bases between them. Germline V CDR1 and CDR2: SEHNR, FQNEAQ (reference sequence).

The rearrangement uses TRBV7-2 and TRBJ2-1, with 10 bases lining up with TRBD2. V lost 5 bases, J lost 8 bases, and 9 bases stayed unmatched. Germline V gene data show CDR1 as SGHTA and CDR2 as FQGNSA. CDR3 length: 15 amino acids. As DNA, the CDR3 is TGTGCCAGCAGCCCACTAATGGGGACTAGCGATGAGCAGTTCTTC. It translates to CASSPLMGTSDEQFF.

The V and J genes are TRBV4-1 and TRBJ1-4; D is unresolved. V gave up 1 base and J gave up 10 bases, with 13 bases separating them. Germline CDR1 is MGHRA and CDR2 is YSYEKL. The CDR3 runs 14 residues. The CDR3 DNA reads as TGCGCCAGCAGCCAAGTGCGGGTTATTGGAAAACTGTTTTTT. Translating it yields CASSQVRVIGKLFF.

The chain carries TRBV2 and TRBJ2-5, with D perhaps TRBD2 (6 bases). The CDR3 extends over 14 amino acids. CDR1 SNHLY and CDR2 FYNNEI come from the germline V gene. V was clipped by 1 base and J by 3 bases, with 9 bases between them. CDR3 loop: CASSEGSGEETQYF. CDR3 sequence (DNA): TGTGCCAGCAGTGAAGGTTCGGGAGAAGAGACCCAGTACTTC.

The V call is TRBV11-3, the J call TRBJ2-1; TRBD2 might be the D (6 bases). The germline gives CDR1 SGHNT, CDR2 YENEEA. This CDR3 has 15 amino acids. V lost 5 bases, J lost 0 bases, and 11 bases lay in between. The CDR3 nucleotides are TGTGCCAGCAGCACGGGACTGACCTCCTACAATGAGCAGTTCTTC. Protein product: CASSTGLTSYNEQFF.

V is TRBV5-1 and J is TRBJ1-1; D ambiguous. Trimming shortened V by 0 bases and J by 2 bases, and 5 bases separated the two germline ends. Germline V lookup: CDR1 SGHRS, CDR2 YFSETQ. There are 13 residues in the CDR3. CDR3 DNA sequence: TGCGCCAGCAGCTTGGATTCTAACACTGAAGCTTTCTTT. Residues: CASSLDSNTEAFF.

The chain employs TRBV25-1 and TRBJ2-3; 10 positions agree with TRBD2. With V trimmed by 2 bases and J by 4 bases, 0 bases remained unmatched. CDR3 length: 14 residues. The germline V gene encodes CDR1 MGHDK and CDR2 SYGVNS. In DNA, the CDR3 is TGTGCCAGCAGTGAACTAGCGGGAGCAGATACGCAGTATTTT. Translation gives CASSELAGADTQYF.